Sequencing of this T cell receptor (beta chain) was carried out in a study of breast tumors, draining lymph nodes, adjacent tissues. This clonotype occurred many times. The lymph nodes were axillary draining lymph nodes from breast cancer patients. Looked up from germline, CDR1 is MNHEY and CDR2 is SVGAGI. The CDR3 extends over 15 amino acids. V lost 5 bases, J lost 0 bases, and 4 bases stayed unmatched. TCRdb passed the multiplex PCR reads through MiXCR, listing each CDR3 protein once. The sample holds fewer than 250,000 distinct CDR3 sequences, approximately 31% seen once. The rearrangement links TRBV6-5 to TRBJ2-3; 8 bases are shared with TRBD1. Input material: axillary lymph node tissue. The TCR originated in a female donor with breast cancer. Some clones in this sample may be carry-over from other donors' samples. The CDR3 reads CASSHRDRSTDTQYF. In DNA form, the CDR3 reads TGTGCCAGCAGTCACCGGGACAGGAGCACAGATACGCAGTATTTT.